Shown below are 10 T cell receptor beta chains from a single sample sequenced in a study of regulatory T cells in long-lasting Graves disease. The authors built TCR beta libraries using iRepertoire HTBI primers and Arm-PCR of CDR3 regions. TCRdb re-analysed the multiplex PCR reads in MiXCR, keeping a single row per CDR3 protein. The table records roughly 320,000 distinct CDR3 sequences, roughly 17% of them present only once. Indicated time point: newly diagnosed GD, antithyroid drugs for less than 3 months. The TCR library used RNA extracted from PBMCs. These data were also reused for a study on T cells in Graves' hyperthyroidism and ophthalmopathy.

The sequencing here drew on peripheral blood mononuclear cells (PBMCs), taken at new diagnosis, from a patient treated with antithyroid drugs. These receptors were obtained from a man aged 40-49 years with Graves disease.

This clonotype was seen at least ten times. This chain connects TRBV5-1 to TRBJ2-1; TRBD2 matches 10 bases. Trimming removed 5 bases from V and 2 bases from J; junction bases left unmatched: 4. CDR3 length equals 15 residues. Looked up from germline, CDR1 is SGHRS and CDR2 is YFSETQ. Here the CDR3 DNA reads TGCGCCAGCAGATTACTAGCGGGACCCTACAATGAGCAGTTCTTC. It codes for CASRLLAGPYNEQFF. Variable domain in full (rest from reference TRBV5-1 and TRBJ2-1): KAGVTQTPRYLIKTRGQQVTLSCSPISGHRSVSWYQQTPGQGLQFLFEYFSETQRNKGNFPGRFSGRQFSNSRSEMNVSTLELGDSALYLCASRLLAGPYNEQFFGPGTRLTVL.

This clonotype was seen only a few times. The rearrangement links TRBV4-3 to TRBJ2-1; 7 bases align to TRBD2. Germline values: CDR1 LGHNA, CDR2 YSLEER. This CDR3 comprises 15 residues. The J segment lost 6 bases and the V segment lost 5 bases, leaving 10 bases of the junction unmatched. The CDR3, as DNA: TGCGCCAGCAGCAACACTGGGGACTACTTCAATGAGCAGTTCTTC. It encodes CASSNTGDYFNEQFF.

Only a few counts were recorded for this clonotype. The gene calls are TRBV5-4 and TRBJ2-7; 9 bases are a match to TRBD2. This CDR3 comprises 14 residues. The J segment lost 3 bases and the V segment lost 2 bases, leaving 3 bases of the junction unmatched. Germline lookup yields CDR1 SGHNT and CDR2 YYREEE (reference sequence). The CDR3 is CASSFPSGDYEQYF. Written as DNA, the CDR3 is TGTGCCAGCAGCTTCCCTAGCGGGGACTACGAGCAGTACTTC.

This chain links TRBV19 with TRBJ2-1, with unresolved D. The CDR3 has 12 residues. CDR1 is LNHDA, CDR2 SQIVND, per germline (reference sequence). The V end was cut by 7 bases, the J end by 6 bases, with 10 bases between. CDR3 sequence: CASTDTLNEQFF. CDR3 coding DNA: TGTGCCAGTACTGATACCCTCAATGAGCAGTTCTTC.

This clonotype was counted at least ten times. The chain joins TRBV3-1 to TRBJ1-1; no firm D call. Trimming cost V 1 base and J 5 bases, with 11 bases left between them. The germline gives CDR1 LGHDT, CDR2 YNNKEL (reference sequence). The CDR3 extends over 14 amino acids. The CDR3, as DNA: TGTGCCAGCAGCCAAGGACACAAGGGTACTGAAGCTTTCTTT. This translates into CASSQGHKGTEAFF.

This sequence joins TRBV6-9 and TRBJ2-7; D is ambiguous. CDR3 length: 11 amino acids. V was pared by 3 bases and J by 6 bases, with 6 bases between. Looked up from germline, CDR1 is MNHGY and CDR2 is SVAAGI. The CDR3 nucleotides read TGTGCCAGCAGTTACGGTTCCGAGCAGTACTTC. Amino acid sequence: CASSYGSEQYF.

There are many counts of this clonotype. The V call is TRBV5-1, the J call TRBJ2-2; tentatively, D is TRBD1 (6 bases). Germline CDR1 is SGHRS and CDR2 is YFSETQ. The CDR3 sequence is 16 residues long. The V end was cut by 0 bases, the J end by 0 bases, with 9 bases between. The CDR3 region is CASSLEAGANTGELFF. CDR3 in DNA: TGCGCCAGCAGCTTGGAGGCAGGGGCGAACACCGGGGAGCTGTTTTTT.

In its sample, this clonotype was seen a few times. The chain couples TRBV7-3 to TRBJ2-3; either TRBD1 or TRBD2 may fit D (5 bases each). Trimming stripped 1 base from V and 2 bases from J, with 19 bases between. The length of the CDR3 is 18 residues. From germline, CDR1 is SGHTA and CDR2 FQGTGA. The CDR3 DNA is TGTGCCAGCAGCTTAAGGGGCGGGCAGGTCGACTACACAGATACGCAGTATTTT. It codes for CASSLRGGQVDYTDTQYF.

This clonotype was seen a handful of times. The chain couples TRBV27 to TRBJ1-5, with D possibly TRBD1 on 6 matching bases. Germline assignment: CDR1 MNHEY and CDR2 SMNVEV (reference sequence). CDR3 length: 14 residues. Trimming cost V 8 bases and J 6 bases, with 17 bases left between them. DNA for the CDR3: TGTGCCAGCGGAATAAACAGGGACCTTCAGCCCCAGCATTTT. Translating gives CASGINRDLQPQHF.

The chain couples TRBV4-1 to TRBJ1-3; TRBD1 might be the D (6 bases). This CDR3 has 17 amino acids. V lost 3 bases to trimming and J lost 2 bases, with 17 bases between them. Germline V gene data show CDR1 as MGHRA and CDR2 as YSYEKL. This CDR3 is CASSQGPQGQTGNTIYF. The CDR3, as DNA: TGCGCCAGCAGCCAGGGACCACAGGGCCAAACTGGAAACACCATATATTTT.